This T cell receptor beta chain originates from a study of identical twins. Study conclusions and caveats: Conclusions were based on cross-sectional statistical analysis, without following the same donors.

TCRdb re-called the 5' RACE reads through MiXCR, storing one row per CDR3 protein. The sample shows more than 1.5 million distinct CDR3 sequences, 25% to 35% of them seen only once. Only a few counts were recorded for this clonotype. Its target is not known. The CDR3 length is 17 residues. The V segment lost 6 bases and the J segment 2 bases; nucleotides outside the gene matches: 7. Germline V gene lookup returns CDR1 MGHDK and CDR2 SYGVNS. Sequencing was performed on cord blood. The genes are TRBV25-1 and TRBJ2-2; 12 nucleotides match TRBD2. This receptor was taken from a newborn girl in good health. The CDR3 coding sequence is TGTGCCAGCAGCCCAGCGACTAGCGGGAGAAACACCGGGGAGCTGTTTTTT. Translation gives CASSPATSGRNTGELFF. Looking up the rest from reference TRBV25-1 and TRBJ2-2 gives the full variable domain: EADIYQTPRYLVIGTGKKITLECSQTMGHDKMYWYQQDPGMELHLIHYSYGVNSTEKGDLSSESTVSRIRTEHFPLTLESARPSHTSQYLCASSPATSGRNTGELFFGEGSRLTVL.